Listed below are T cell receptor beta chains from one sample, sequenced in a study of blood T cell repertoires in COVID-19. TCRdb's copy holds only in-frame clones and misses some; the assay was immunoSEQ multiplex PCR. The sample shows approximately 240,000 clones, 79% of them seen only once. Sequenced sample: peripheral blood. The receptor source for this set is a woman between 40 and 55 years old with active or convalescent COVID-19. Both conserved end residues are part of each CDR3. The D gene is left open where the match is weak. Part of the rows lack a size; the others show once, few, many or a class for expanded clones.

v_call,cdr3_length,clone_size,d_call,j_call,cdr3_nt,cdr3_aa
TRBV6-4,13,-,-,TRBJ1-2,TGTGCCAGCAGCCCGGGGGGCTTCTATGGCTACACCTTC,CASSPGGFYGYTF
TRBV5-1,13,-,-,TRBJ1-1,TGCGCCAGCAGCTCGACAACGATCACTGAAGCTTTCTTT,CASSSTTITEAFF
TRBV5-1,14,-,-,TRBJ2-3,TGCGCCAGCAGCTTGGCGCAGAGCACAGATACGCAGTATTTT,CASSLAQSTDTQYF
TRBV12-3/TRBV12-4,13,-,TRBD1,TRBJ1-1,TGTGCCAGCAGAGGGACAGTGAACACTGAAGCTTTCTTT,CASRGTVNTEAFF
TRBV6-5,12,-,-,TRBJ1-2,TGTGCCAGCACAGGCGTCCGCTATGGCTACACCTTC,CASTGVRYGYTF
TRBV6-5,12,-,TRBD1,TRBJ1-4,TGTGCCACCCGAACAGGGGAAGGAAAACTGTTTTTT,CATRTGEGKLFF
TRBV21-1,18,-,-,TRBJ1-2,TGTGCCAGCAGCAAAGATATAGTCCAGGGGGTGGTTTGGGGAGGCTACACCTTC,CASSKDIVQGVVWGGYTF
TRBV5-1,14,-,TRBD1,TRBJ2-7,TGCGCCAGCAGCCCCGGACAGGGTAGGTACGAGCAGTACTTC,CASSPGQGRYEQYF
TRBV2,13,-,-,TRBJ1-5,TGTGCCAGCAGCCAGGGATACAATCAGCCCCAGCATTTT,CASSQGYNQPQHF
TRBV5-6,16,-,TRBD2,TRBJ2-3,TGTGCCAGCAGCTTGCGGGGGGGGCGCAGAACAGATACGCAGTATTTT,CASSLRGGRRTDTQYF
TRBV7-9,18,-,TRBD2,TRBJ2-1,TGTGCCAGCAGCCCCGGGACTAGCGGGGGCACCGGGTACAATGAGCAGTTCTTC,CASSPGTSGGTGYNEQFF
TRBV6-1,17,-,-,TRBJ1-6,TGTGCCAGCAGTAAAGAAGGGGGAAGCTCCTATAATTCACCCCTCCACTTT,CASSKEGGSSYNSPLHF
TRBV29-1,13,-,TRBD1,TRBJ1-1,TGCAGCGTCGCAGGGGGCGGGAGCACTGAAGCTTTCTTT,CSVAGGGSTEAFF
TRBV7-9,14,few,-,TRBJ1-2,TGTGCCAGCAGCTTAGAAACTGCCGCTTATGGCTACACCTTC,CASSLETAAYGYTF
TRBV2,13,-,-,TRBJ1-5,TGTGCCAGCAGTGAATACTCAGGGCGGCTGGGGCATTTT,CASSEYSGRLGHF
TRBV7-3,14,-,-,TRBJ2-3,TGTGCCAGCAGCTTCCTATCTAGCACAGATACGCAGTATTTT,CASSFLSSTDTQYF
TRBV28,13,-,TRBD1,TRBJ1-2,TGTGCCAGCAGAAGACAGGGGTCCTATGGCTACACCTTC,CASRRQGSYGYTF
TRBV3-1/TRBV3-2,14,-,-,TRBJ1-3,TGTGCCAGCAGCCAAATTTACTCTGGAAACACCATATATTTT,CASSQIYSGNTIYF
TRBV5-4,13,-,-,TRBJ1-2,TGTGCCAGCAGCTCCGGACAGTTCTATGGCTACACCTTC,CASSSGQFYGYTF
TRBV11-3,12,once,-,TRBJ2-1,TGTGCCAGCAGCTTAGACGGGGATGAGCAGTTCTTC,CASSLDGDEQFF
TRBV30,16,-,-,TRBJ2-5,TGTGCCTGGAGTGTACAATCGGGCAGGGGACCCGAGACCCAGTACTTC,CAWSVQSGRGPETQYF
TRBV7-9,11,few,-,TRBJ2-7,TGTGCCAGCAGCTTATCGTACGAGCAGTACTTC,CASSLSYEQYF
TRBV6-5,16,-,-,TRBJ2-3,TGTGCCAGCAGTTACCTCAGGGGCCCAAGCACAGATACGCAGTATTTT,CASSYLRGPSTDTQYF
TRBV5-4,14,-,-,TRBJ2-5,TGTGCCAGCAGCTTTTATACAATGGGGAGTACCCAGTACTTC,CASSFYTMGSTQYF
TRBV9,14,-,TRBD1,TRBJ1-2,TGTGCCAGCAGCGTAGGAGGGACAGGGGACGGCTACACCTTC,CASSVGGTGDGYTF
TRBV5-1,16,once,-,TRBJ2-2,TGCGCCAGCAGCTTGAGGACAGCAGCGAACACCGGGGAGCTGTTTTTT,CASSLRTAANTGELFF
TRBV10-3,16,-,-,TRBJ2-3,TGTGCCATCAGTGAGCCCGGGGGACTCGGAGTAGATACGCAGTATTTT,CAISEPGGLGVDTQYF
TRBV5-1,15,-,-,TRBJ2-7,TGCGCCAGCAGCGTCAGGGTATCCTCAGTGGGCGAGCAGTACTTC,CASSVRVSSVGEQYF
TRBV6-6,13,once,-,TRBJ1-1,TGTGCCAGCAGTTACTCTCAGAACACTGAAGCTTTCTTT,CASSYSQNTEAFF
TRBV18,17,-,-,TRBJ2-7,TGTGCCAGCTCACCCGGGCCCCAGGGATCCCCCTCCTACGAGCAGTACTTC,CASSPGPQGSPSYEQYF
TRBV15,16,-,TRBD1,TRBJ1-1,TGTGCCACCAGCGATCCGGGACAGGGGCGGAACACTGAAGCTTTCTTT,CATSDPGQGRNTEAFF
TRBV18,19,-,TRBD1,TRBJ2-6,TGTGCCAGCTCACCTCAGGTTGGACAGGACCCCGTTACAGCCAACGTCCTGACTTTC,CASSPQVGQDPVTANVLTF
TRBV25-1,13,-,-,TRBJ1-5,TGTGCCAGCAGTCAGGGCTACAATCAGCCCCAGCATTTT,CASSQGYNQPQHF
TRBV4-2,14,few,-,TRBJ2-3,TGTGCCAGCAGCCAAGGTAGCGGCACAGATACGCAGTATTTT,CASSQGSGTDTQYF
TRBV28,15,-,-,TRBJ1-5,TGTGCCAGCAGCACTCACAGGGATAACTATCAGCCCCAGCATTTT,CASSTHRDNYQPQHF
TRBV14,14,-,-,TRBJ2-7,TGTGCCAGCAGCGGAGGGTACGGATCCTACGAGCAGTACTTC,CASSGGYGSYEQYF
TRBV2,14,once,-,TRBJ2-7,TGTGCCAGCAGTGAAACAGGGATGTTCTACGAGCAGTACTTC,CASSETGMFYEQYF
TRBV30,15,-,-,TRBJ2-2,TGTGCCTGGAGTATCCGGGGAGACAACACCGGGGAGCTGTTTTTT,CAWSIRGDNTGELFF
TRBV11-2,18,-,TRBD2,TRBJ2-5,TGTGCCAGCAGCTTAGGTCTAACTAGCGGGGGTACGGGAGAGACCCAGTACTTC,CASSLGLTSGGTGETQYF
TRBV5-1,14,-,TRBD1,TRBJ1-3,TGCGCCAGCAGGACAGGGAACTCTGGAAACACCATATATTTT,CASRTGNSGNTIYF
TRBV10-3,12,-,-,TRBJ2-2,TGTGCCATCAGGCAGGGGACCGGGGAGCTGTTTTTT,CAIRQGTGELFF
TRBV27,16,-,TRBD2,TRBJ2-1,TGTGCCAGCAGTCCCCTCGGGAGCGGGGGGGCAAATGAGCAGTTCTTC,CASSPLGSGGANEQFF
TRBV6-5,10,once,-,TRBJ1-2,TGTGCCAGCAAGGCGGGGGTCTACACCTTC,CASKAGVYTF
TRBV7-9,14,-,-,TRBJ2-1,TGTGCCAGCAGCTCTAGACTAGGGGAGCATGAGCAGTTCTTC,CASSSRLGEHEQFF
TRBV5-1,14,few,TRBD1,TRBJ1-1,TGCGCCAGCAGTTATGGACAGGGAGCAGCTGAAGCTTTCTTT,CASSYGQGAAEAFF
TRBV5-1,16,once,-,TRBJ2-5,TGCGCCAGCAGCTCGCTGCCCTTAACTAGTGGTGAGACCCAGTACTTC,CASSSLPLTSGETQYF
TRBV5-6,14,-,-,TRBJ1-2,TGTGCCAGCAGCTTTGGCGGAGTTAACTATGGCTACACCTTC,CASSFGGVNYGYTF
TRBV6-6,13,-,TRBD1,TRBJ1-6,TGTGCCGGGAGGACAGGAAAGAATTCACCCCTCCACTTT,CAGRTGKNSPLHF
TRBV28,15,-,TRBD2,TRBJ2-1,TGTGCCAGCAGTTTAACAGCGGGGGGGTCCCATGAGCAGTTCTTC,CASSLTAGGSHEQFF
TRBV9,17,few,TRBD2,TRBJ2-1,TGTGCCAGCAGCGTAGACGGACTAGCGTCTACCTACAATGAGCAGTTCTTC,CASSVDGLASTYNEQFF
TRBV5-5,15,-,-,TRBJ2-1,TGTGCCAGCAGCTTGGGCAGGAATCCTACCAATGAGCAGTTCTTC,CASSLGRNPTNEQFF
TRBV7-2,16,-,TRBD1,TRBJ2-1,TGTGCCAGCAGCTTACAGGGGGACGTAGCTGGGGGTGAGCAGTTCTTC,CASSLQGDVAGGEQFF
TRBV13,16,-,TRBD2,TRBJ2-5,TGTGCCAGCAGCTTGTGGGGACTAGCGGACCAAGAGACCCAGTACTTC,CASSLWGLADQETQYF